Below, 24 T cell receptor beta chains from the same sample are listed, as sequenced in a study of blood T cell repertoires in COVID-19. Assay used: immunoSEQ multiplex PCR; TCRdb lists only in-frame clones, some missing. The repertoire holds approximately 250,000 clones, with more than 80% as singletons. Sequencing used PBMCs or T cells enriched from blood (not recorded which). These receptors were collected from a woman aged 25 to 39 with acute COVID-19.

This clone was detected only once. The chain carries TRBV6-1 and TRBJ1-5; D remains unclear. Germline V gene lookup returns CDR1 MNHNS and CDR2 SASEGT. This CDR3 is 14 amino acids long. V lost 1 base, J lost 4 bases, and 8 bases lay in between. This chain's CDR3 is CASSEVQVNQPQHF. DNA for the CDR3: TGTGCCAGCAGTGAAGTCCAGGTAAATCAGCCCCAGCATTTT.

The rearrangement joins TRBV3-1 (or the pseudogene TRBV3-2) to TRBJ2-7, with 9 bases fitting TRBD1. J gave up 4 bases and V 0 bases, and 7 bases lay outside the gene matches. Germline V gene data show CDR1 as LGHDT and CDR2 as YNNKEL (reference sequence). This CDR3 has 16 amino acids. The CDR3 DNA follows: TGTGCCAGCAGCCAAGAGATGGGACAGGGTGGGTACGAGCAGTACTTC. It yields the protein CASSQEMGQGGYEQYF.

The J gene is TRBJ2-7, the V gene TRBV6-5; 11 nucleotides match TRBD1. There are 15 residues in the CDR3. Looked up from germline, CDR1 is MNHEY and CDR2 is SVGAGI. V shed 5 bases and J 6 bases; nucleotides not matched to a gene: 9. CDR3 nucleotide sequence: TGTGCCAGCAGTCCGACTTCCGGACAGGGGGCCGAGCAGTACTTC. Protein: CASSPTSGQGAEQYF.

The CDR3 loop is CASSLGRNLYEQYF. The CDR3 DNA is TGTGCCAGCAGTTTAGGGCGAAATCTCTACGAGCAGTACTTC. J is TRBJ2-7 and V is TRBV28; D uncertain. The V gene lost 2 bases and the J gene lost 3 bases, with 11 bases spanning the gap. The CDR3 consists of 14 residues. Per germline, CDR1 MDHEN and CDR2 SYDVKM.

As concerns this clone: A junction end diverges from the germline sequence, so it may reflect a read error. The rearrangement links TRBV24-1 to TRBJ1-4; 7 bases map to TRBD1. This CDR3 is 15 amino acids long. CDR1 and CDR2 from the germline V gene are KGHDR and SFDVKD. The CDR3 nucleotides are TGTGCCACCAGTGATTCGACAGGGCCTAACGAAAAACTGTTTTTT. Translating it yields CATSDSTGPNEKLFF.

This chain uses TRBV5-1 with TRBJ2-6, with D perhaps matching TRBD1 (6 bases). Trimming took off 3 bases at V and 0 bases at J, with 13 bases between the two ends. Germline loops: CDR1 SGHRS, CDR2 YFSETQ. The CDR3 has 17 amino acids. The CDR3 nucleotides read TGCGCCAGCAGCTACGGGACACCGGCCTCTGGGGCCAACGTCCTGACTTTC. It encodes CASSYGTPASGANVLTF. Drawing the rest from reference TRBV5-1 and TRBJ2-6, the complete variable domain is KAGVTQTPRYLIKTRGQQVTLSCSPISGHRSVSWYQQTPGQGLQFLFEYFSETQRNKGNFPGRFSGRQFSNSRSEMNVSTLELGDSALYLCASSYGTPASGANVLTFGAGSRLTVL.

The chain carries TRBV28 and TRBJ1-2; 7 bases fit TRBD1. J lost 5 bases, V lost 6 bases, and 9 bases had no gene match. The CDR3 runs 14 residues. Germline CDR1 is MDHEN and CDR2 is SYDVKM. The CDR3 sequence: CASSQTGEAYGYTF. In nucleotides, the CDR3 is TGTGCCAGCAGCCAAACAGGGGAGGCTTATGGCTACACCTTC.

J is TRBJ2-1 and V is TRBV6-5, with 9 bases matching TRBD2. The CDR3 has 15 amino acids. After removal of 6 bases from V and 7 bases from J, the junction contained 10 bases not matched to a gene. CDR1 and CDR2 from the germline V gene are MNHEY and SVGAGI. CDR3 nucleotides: TGTGCCAGCAGGGGAAGCAGCGGGAGGTGGAATGAGCAGTTCTTC. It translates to CASRGSSGRWNEQFF.

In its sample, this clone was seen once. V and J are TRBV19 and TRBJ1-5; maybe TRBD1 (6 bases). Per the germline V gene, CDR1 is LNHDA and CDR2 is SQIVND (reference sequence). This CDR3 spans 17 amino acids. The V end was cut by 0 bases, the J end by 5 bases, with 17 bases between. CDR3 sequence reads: CASSIDTGWEGDQPQHF. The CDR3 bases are TGTGCCAGTAGTATAGACACAGGGTGGGAGGGCGATCAGCCCCAGCATTTT.

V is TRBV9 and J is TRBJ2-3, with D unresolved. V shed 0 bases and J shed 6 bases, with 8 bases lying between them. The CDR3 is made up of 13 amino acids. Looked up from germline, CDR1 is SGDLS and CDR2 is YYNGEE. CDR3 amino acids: CASSVATGDTQYF. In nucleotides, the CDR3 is TGTGCCAGCAGCGTAGCTACCGGGGATACGCAGTATTTT.

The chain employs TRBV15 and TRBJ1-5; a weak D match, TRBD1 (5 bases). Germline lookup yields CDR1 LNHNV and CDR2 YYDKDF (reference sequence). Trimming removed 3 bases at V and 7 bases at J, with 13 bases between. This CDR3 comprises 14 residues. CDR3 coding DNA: TGTGCCACCAGCAGTGCAGGAGGGGAACAGCCCCAGCATTTT. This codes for CATSSAGGEQPQHF.

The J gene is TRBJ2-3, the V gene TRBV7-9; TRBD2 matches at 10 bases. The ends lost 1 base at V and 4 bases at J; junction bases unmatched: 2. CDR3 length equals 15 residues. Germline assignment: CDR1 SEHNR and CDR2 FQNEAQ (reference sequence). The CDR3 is CASSLGLAGADTQYF. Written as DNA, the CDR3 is TGTGCCAGCAGCTTAGGACTAGCGGGCGCAGATACGCAGTATTTT.

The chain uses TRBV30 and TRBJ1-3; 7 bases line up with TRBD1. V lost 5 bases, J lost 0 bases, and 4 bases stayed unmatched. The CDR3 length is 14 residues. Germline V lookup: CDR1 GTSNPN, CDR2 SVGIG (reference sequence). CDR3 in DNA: TGTGCCTGGGTTAGACAGGGCTCTGGAAACACCATATATTTT. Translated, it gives CAWVRQGSGNTIYF. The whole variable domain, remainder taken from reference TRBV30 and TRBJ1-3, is SQTIHQWPATLVQPVGSPLSLECTVEGTSNPNLYWYRQAAGRGLQLLFYSVGIGQISSEVPQNLSASRPQDRQFILSSKKLLLSDSGFYLCAWVRQGSGNTIYFGEGSWLTVV.

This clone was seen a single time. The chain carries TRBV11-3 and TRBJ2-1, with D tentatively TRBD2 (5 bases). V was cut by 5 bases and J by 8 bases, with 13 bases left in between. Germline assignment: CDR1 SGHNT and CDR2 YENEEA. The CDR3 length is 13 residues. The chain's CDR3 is CASSPGNRYEQFF. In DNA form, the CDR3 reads TGTGCCAGCAGCCCCGGGAATCGTTATGAGCAGTTCTTC. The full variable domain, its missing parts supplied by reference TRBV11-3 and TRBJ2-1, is EAGVVQSPRYKIIEKKQPVAFWCNPISGHNTLYWYLQNLGQGPELLIRYENEEAVDDSQLPKDRFSAERLKGVDSTLKIQPAELGDSAVYLCASSPGNRYEQFFGPGTRLTVL.

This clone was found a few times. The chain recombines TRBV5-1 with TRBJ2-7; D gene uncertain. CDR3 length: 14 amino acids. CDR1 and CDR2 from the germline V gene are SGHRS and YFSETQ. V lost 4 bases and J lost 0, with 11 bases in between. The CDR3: CASSVVTNSYEQYF. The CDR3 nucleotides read TGCGCCAGCAGCGTGGTTACTAACTCCTACGAGCAGTACTTC.

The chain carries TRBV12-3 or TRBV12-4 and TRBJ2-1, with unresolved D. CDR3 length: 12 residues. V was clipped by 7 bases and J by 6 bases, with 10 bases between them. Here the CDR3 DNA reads TGTGCCAGCAACAACGACTCCAATGAGCAGTTCTTC. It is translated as CASNNDSNEQFF.

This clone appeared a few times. The CDR3 here is CASTRLAENYNEQFF. The CDR3 DNA reads as TGTGCCAGCACTAGACTAGCGGAGAACTACAATGAGCAGTTCTTC. The V and J genes are TRBV6-5 and TRBJ2-1; 9 nucleotides match TRBD2. In germline, CDR1 is MNHEY, CDR2 SVGAGI. The V gene end was trimmed by 7 bases and the J gene end by 3 bases; junction bases not matched to a gene: 7. The CDR3 sequence is 15 residues long.

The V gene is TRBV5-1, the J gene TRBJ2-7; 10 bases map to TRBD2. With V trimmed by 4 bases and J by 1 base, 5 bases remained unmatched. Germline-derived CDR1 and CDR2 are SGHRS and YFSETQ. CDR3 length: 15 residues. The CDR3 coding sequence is TGCGCCAGCAGCCCGCGGACTAGCGGTTCCTACGAGCAGTACTTC. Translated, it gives CASSPRTSGSYEQYF. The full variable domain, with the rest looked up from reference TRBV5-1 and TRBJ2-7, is KAGVTQTPRYLIKTRGQQVTLSCSPISGHRSVSWYQQTPGQGLQFLFEYFSETQRNKGNFPGRFSGRQFSNSRSEMNVSTLELGDSALYLCASSPRTSGSYEQYFGPGTRLTVT.

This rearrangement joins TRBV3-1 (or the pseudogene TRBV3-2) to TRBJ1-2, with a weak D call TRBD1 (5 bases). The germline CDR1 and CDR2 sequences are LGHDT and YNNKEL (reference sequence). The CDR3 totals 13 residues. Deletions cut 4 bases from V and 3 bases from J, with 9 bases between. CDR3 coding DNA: TGTGCCAGCAGCCGGACAACCGACTATGGCTACACCTTC. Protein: CASSRTTDYGYTF.

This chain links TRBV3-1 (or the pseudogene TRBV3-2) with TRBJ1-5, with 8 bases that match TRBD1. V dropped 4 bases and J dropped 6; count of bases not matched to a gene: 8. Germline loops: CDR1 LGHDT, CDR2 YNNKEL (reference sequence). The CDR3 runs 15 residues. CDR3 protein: CASSPSGGPGQPQHF. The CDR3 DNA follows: TGTGCCAGCAGCCCGTCAGGGGGCCCGGGTCAGCCCCAGCATTTT.

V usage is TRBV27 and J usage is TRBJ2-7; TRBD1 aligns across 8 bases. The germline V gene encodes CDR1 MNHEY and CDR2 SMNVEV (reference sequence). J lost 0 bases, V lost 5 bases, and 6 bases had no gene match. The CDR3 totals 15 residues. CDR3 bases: TGTGCCAGCAGTCCAAGGACAGGGAACTCCTACGAGCAGTACTTC. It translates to CASSPRTGNSYEQYF.

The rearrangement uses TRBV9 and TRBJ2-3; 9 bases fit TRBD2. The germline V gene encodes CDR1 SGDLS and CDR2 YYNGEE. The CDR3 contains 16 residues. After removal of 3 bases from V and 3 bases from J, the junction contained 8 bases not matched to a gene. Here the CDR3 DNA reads TGTGCCAGCAGCGCCCGTAGCGGGAGCGGGACAGATACGCAGTATTTT. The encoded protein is CASSARSGSGTDTQYF.

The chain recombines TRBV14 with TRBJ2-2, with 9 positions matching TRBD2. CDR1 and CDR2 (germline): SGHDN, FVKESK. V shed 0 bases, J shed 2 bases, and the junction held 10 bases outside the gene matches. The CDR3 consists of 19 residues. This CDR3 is CASSQDLTSGLGNTGELFF. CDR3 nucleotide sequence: TGTGCCAGCAGCCAAGATTTAACTAGCGGGTTGGGTAACACCGGGGAGCTGTTTTTT.

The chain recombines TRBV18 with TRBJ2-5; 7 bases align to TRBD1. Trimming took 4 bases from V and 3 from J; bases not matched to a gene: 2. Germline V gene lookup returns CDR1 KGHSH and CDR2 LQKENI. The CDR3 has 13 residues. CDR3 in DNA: TGTGCCAGCTCACGTGACAGGGAAGAGACCCAGTACTTC. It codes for CASSRDREETQYF.